One and the same sample provided the 24 T cell receptor beta chains below, sequenced in a study of response to subunit inactivated influenza vaccine. TCRdb reprocessed the RT-PCR reads with MiXCR, giving one entry per CDR3 protein. The sample includes about 520,000 distinct CDR3 sequences, roughly 9.8% of them seen just once. The source material was PBMCs from blood, sampled about 40 days after vaccination. Every receptor here comes from a man in his fifties or sixties who received an inactivated influenza vaccine.

This clonotype was recorded at least ten times. The chain is built from TRBV12-3 or TRBV12-4 and TRBJ1-6; 8 bases are shared with TRBD1. The CDR3 has 13 amino acids. The V gene end was trimmed by 6 bases and the J gene end by 6 bases; junction bases not matched to a gene: 1. Here the CDR3 DNA reads TGTGCCAGCAGCACAGGGGGTAATTCACCCCTCCACTTT. Its protein is CASSTGGNSPLHF.

This clonotype was picked up many times. This chain links TRBV12-3 or TRBV12-4 with TRBJ2-1; TRBD1 matches at 8 bases. V shed 6 bases, J shed 3 bases, and the junction held 1 base outside the gene matches. The CDR3 runs 13 residues. The CDR3 here is CASRGQGYNEQFF. CDR3 DNA: TGTGCCAGCAGAGGACAGGGCTACAATGAGCAGTTCTTC.

This clonotype was counted between two and nine times. The rearrangement uses TRBV12-3 or TRBV12-4 and TRBJ2-7; 7 bases are a match to TRBD2. With 6 bases clipped from V and 6 bases from J, the junction kept 17 bases outside the gene matches. The CDR3 consists of 16 residues. The CDR3: CASSSTRDGGIIEQYF. The CDR3 DNA is TGTGCCAGCAGCTCAACAAGGGACGGGGGGATCATCGAGCAGTACTTC.

This clonotype was counted many times. This rearrangement joins TRBV10-3 to TRBJ1-2; a weak D match, TRBD1 (6 bases). Germline CDR1 and CDR2: ENHRY and SYGVKD. The CDR3 spans 16 residues. V lost 6 bases and J lost 7, with 24 bases in between. The CDR3 reads CAIRARDIGGLSGYTF. The CDR3 nucleotides are TGTGCCATCAGAGCAAGGGACATCGGGGGGTTGTCTGGCTACACCTTC.

This clonotype was found a few times. The rearrangement joins TRBV4-2 to TRBJ2-1, with 16 nucleotides matching TRBD2. CDR3 length: 18 amino acids. With 4 bases clipped from V and 9 bases from J, the junction kept 12 bases outside the gene matches. Germline values: CDR1 LGHNA, CDR2 YNFKEQ. As DNA, the CDR3 is TGTGCCAGCAGCCCCGGGACTAGCGGGAGGGCCCCTAGGGGTGAGCAGTTCTTC. This gives the protein CASSPGTSGRAPRGEQFF.

In its sample, this clonotype was seen a few times. V is TRBV12-3 or TRBV12-4 and J is TRBJ2-1, with D unresolved. The CDR3 runs 12 residues. The germline V and J ends were trimmed by 3 bases and 8 bases, with 8 bases remaining between them. CDR3 DNA sequence: TGTGCCAGCAGTTTCAAGGACGATGAGCAGTTCTTC. Its translation is CASSFKDDEQFF.

V and J are TRBV6-1 and TRBJ2-3; 8 bases are a match to TRBD2. The CDR3 loop spans 13 amino acids. V shed 7 bases, J shed 4 bases, and the junction held 4 bases outside the gene matches. Germline CDR1 and CDR2: MNHNS and SASEGT. Here the CDR3 reads CASTGGAADTQYF. CDR3 nucleotide sequence: TGTGCCAGCACCGGGGGGGCGGCAGATACGCAGTATTTT.

Note on this clonotype: Since no conserved phenylalanine or tryptophan closes the CDR3, a read error is the likely cause. The chain recombines TRBV4-3 with TRBJ2-1; 14 bases align to TRBD2. The ends lost 3 bases at V and 9 bases at J; junction bases unmatched: 4. The V gene's germline CDR1 is LGHNA and CDR2 YSLEER. The CDR3 length is 15 residues. In DNA form, the CDR3 reads TGCGCCAGCAGCCAGGGACTAGCGGGGGTCCGTGAGCAGTTCTCC. It encodes CASSQGLAGVREQFS.

This clonotype appeared a few times. V and J are TRBV7-8 and TRBJ1-4; no definite D call. V gave up 2 bases and J gave up 6 bases, with 13 bases separating them. The CDR3 extends over 15 amino acids. The germline V gene has CDR1 SGHVS and CDR2 FQNEAQ. In DNA, the CDR3 is TGTGCCAGCAGCTTATCACCCCTCGGCGATGAAAAACTGTTTTTT. It yields the protein CASSLSPLGDEKLFF.

This clonotype has just a few counts. The CDR3 sequence is CASSVSPQGPEQFF. The CDR3 region has the DNA TGTGCCAGCAGCGTGAGCCCACAGGGCCCTGAGCAGTTCTTC. This chain joins TRBV9 and TRBJ2-1; the D gene is possibly TRBD1 (6 bases). The CDR3 runs 14 residues. From germline, CDR1 is SGDLS and CDR2 YYNGEE. V lost 2 bases, J lost 9 bases, and 15 bases lay in between. The complete variable domain, with remaining parts taken from reference TRBV9 and TRBJ2-1, reads DSGVTQTPKHLITATGQRVTLRCSPRSGDLSVYWYQQSLDQGLQFLIQYYNGEERAKGNILERFSAQQFPDLHSELNLSSLELGDSALYFCASSVSPQGPEQFFGPGTRLTVL.

This sequence joins TRBV12-3 or TRBV12-4 and TRBJ1-5; TRBD1 is a possible D gene (5 bases). There are 13 residues in the CDR3. The germline V and J ends were trimmed by 5 bases and 7 bases, with 12 bases remaining between them. The CDR3 nucleotides are TGTGCCAGCAGTCCCGGGGCTCGACAGCCCCAGCATTTT. It is translated as CASSPGARQPQHF.

This clonotype was detected only a few times. This sequence joins TRBV18 and TRBJ2-2; 9 positions agree with TRBD1. The germline V gene has CDR1 KGHSH and CDR2 LQKENI. The CDR3 contains 15 residues. With V trimmed by 4 bases and J by 4 bases, 4 bases remained unmatched. As DNA, the CDR3 is TGTGCCAGCTCACTCCGGACAGGGGTCACCGGGGAGCTGTTTTTT. This sequence encodes CASSLRTGVTGELFF.

At least ten counts were recorded for this clonotype. The CDR3 DNA reads as TGCGCCAGCAGCGTACAGGGCTACGAGCAGTACTTC. This gives the protein CASSVQGYEQYF. This rearrangement joins TRBV5-1 to TRBJ2-7; perhaps TRBD1 as D (6 bases). CDR1 and CDR2 from the germline V gene are SGHRS and YFSETQ. The CDR3 has 12 residues. V lost 4 bases and J lost 3, with 8 bases in between.

This clonotype has only a few counts. The chain combines TRBV28 with TRBJ1-1, with D tentatively TRBD1 (6 bases). Looked up from germline, CDR1 is MDHEN and CDR2 is SYDVKM. Between the trimmed V and J ends, which lost 3 bases and 1 base, there was a span of 9 bases. The CDR3 has 14 residues. CDR3: CASSFYRENTEAFF. As DNA, the CDR3 is TGTGCCAGCAGTTTCTACAGGGAGAACACTGAAGCTTTCTTT. Looking up the rest from reference TRBV28 and TRBJ1-1 gives the full variable domain: DVKVTQSSRYLVKRTGEKVFLECVQDMDHENMFWYRQDPGLGLRLIYFSYDVKMKEKGDIPEGYSVSREKKERFSLILESASTNQTSMYLCASSFYRENTEAFFGQGTRLTVV.

This clonotype came up a few times. The rearrangement joins TRBV20-1 to TRBJ2-5; TRBD2 aligns across 11 bases. The length of the CDR3 is 15 residues. V was clipped by 6 bases and J by 5 bases; unmatched bases: 11. The germline V gene has CDR1 DFQATT and CDR2 SNEGSKA (reference sequence). The CDR3 reads CSARLAGSLLETQYF. CDR3 DNA: TGCAGTGCAAGACTAGCGGGATCTCTGTTGGAGACCCAGTACTTC.

The chain links TRBV5-6 to TRBJ2-7, with a possible D match to TRBD1 (6 bases). CDR3 length equals 14 residues. The germline gives CDR1 SGHDT, CDR2 YYEEEE. Trimming stripped 0 bases from V and 3 bases from J, with 10 bases between. In nucleotides, the CDR3 is TGTGCCAGCAGCTTGGTTGGACAGTTCTACGAGCAGTACTTC. Its protein is CASSLVGQFYEQYF.

In its sample, this clonotype was seen a few times. This chain links TRBV27 with TRBJ2-4, with D possibly matching TRBD2 (6 bases). Deletions cut 8 bases from V and 1 base from J, with 15 bases between. The V gene's germline CDR1 is MNHEY and CDR2 SMNVEV (reference sequence). The CDR3 runs 15 residues. The CDR3 region is CASATGGRAKNIQYF. The CDR3 DNA sequence: TGTGCCAGCGCAACAGGAGGGAGGGCCAAAAACATTCAGTACTTC.

Many counts were recorded for this clonotype. The CDR3 sequence: CASSLGLAEGTDTQYF. The CDR3 DNA reads TGCGCCAGCAGCTTAGGACTAGCGGAGGGAACAGATACGCAGTATTTT. The genes are TRBV5-1 and TRBJ2-3, with 10 nucleotides matching TRBD2. The CDR3 contains 16 residues. J lost 3 bases, V lost 2 bases, and 6 bases had no gene match. Germline-derived CDR1 and CDR2 are SGHRS and YFSETQ.

The chain combines TRBV6-5 with TRBJ2-2, with 8 bases that match TRBD2. The length of the CDR3 is 14 residues. Germline CDR1 is MNHEY and CDR2 is SVGAGI. J gave up 6 bases and V 4 bases, and 4 bases lay outside the gene matches. The CDR3 here is CASSWSGSAGELFF. The CDR3 DNA follows: TGTGCCAGCAGTTGGAGCGGGAGTGCCGGGGAGCTGTTTTTT.

The genes are TRBV10-3 and TRBJ1-3, with D hard to call. The CDR3 is made up of 15 amino acids. V was cut by 0 bases and J by 0 bases, with 6 bases left in between. Germline CDR1 reads ENHRY; CDR2 reads SYGVKD. In DNA, the CDR3 is TGTGCCATCAGTGAGTCCCAGAACTCTGGAAACACCATATATTTT. Protein: CAISESQNSGNTIYF.

This clonotype was seen repeatedly, ten times or more. The chain carries TRBV7-8 and TRBJ1-5; maybe TRBD1 (5 bases). Trimming cost V 5 bases and J 6 bases, with 14 bases left between them. Per germline, CDR1 SGHVS and CDR2 FQNEAQ. The CDR3 totals 14 residues. The CDR3 loop reads CASSPWEGLQPQHF. The CDR3, as DNA: TGTGCCAGCAGCCCCTGGGAGGGGCTTCAGCCCCAGCATTTT.

This rearrangement joins TRBV4-2 to TRBJ2-7, with TRBD2 as a possible D gene (5 bases). Germline CDR1 and CDR2: LGHNA and YNFKEQ. V shed 1 base and J shed 3 bases, with 10 bases lying between them. This CDR3 contains 14 residues. Written as DNA, the CDR3 is TGTGCCAGCAGCCAAGTGGCAGGAGGCTACGAGCAGTACTTC. It yields the protein CASSQVAGGYEQYF.

In its sample, this clonotype was seen once. The chain has TRBV15 and TRBJ2-3; 8 bases align to TRBD1. V lost 5 bases, J lost 2 bases, and 6 bases stayed unmatched. CDR3 length: 15 residues. In germline, CDR1 is LNHNV, CDR2 YYDKDF (reference sequence). This CDR3 reads CATSARQGLTDTQYF. The CDR3 DNA sequence: TGTGCCACCAGCGCGAGACAGGGGCTCACAGATACGCAGTATTTT. Looking up the rest from reference TRBV15 and TRBJ2-3 gives the full variable domain: DAMVIQNPRYQVTQFGKPVTLSCSQTLNHNVMYWYQQKSSQAPKLLFHYYDKDFNNEADTPDNFQSRRPNTSFCFLDIRSPGLGDTAMYLCATSARQGLTDTQYFGPGTRLTVL.

Only a few counts were recorded for this clonotype. The chain has TRBV4-2 and TRBJ1-5; TRBD1 agrees at 12 bases. Germline CDR1 is LGHNA and CDR2 is YNFKEQ. The CDR3 is 17 residues long. V lost 2 bases to trimming and J lost 7 bases; unmatched junction nucleotides: 9. CDR3 DNA sequence: TGTGCCAGCAGCCAACCCGCCGGGACAGGGGGCCAACAGCCCCAGCATTTT. This translates into CASSQPAGTGGQQPQHF.